Below, 25 T cell receptor beta chains from the same sample are listed, as sequenced in a study of T cell responses to AZD1222 COVID-19 vaccine (dated by TCRdb to about 2021). The library was obtained by the immunoSEQ multiplex PCR assay. The table was pulled from immuneACCESS by TCRdb, which kept in-frame rearrangements only. Such tables lose some clones; where checked, under half of the loss comes from unresolved V genes, and the rest has no known cause. This sample is represented by about 140,000 clones; approximately 91% of them were singletons. The ten largest account for about 1.8% of the sample. This specimen's time point label, interpreted: about 28 days (+/-7) after the second vaccine dose. The sample here was peripheral blood, taken 28 days after the second AZD1222 dose. The receptors shown here come from an adult who received the AZD1222 COVID-19 vaccine.

The chain joins TRBV10-1 to TRBJ2-5; 12 bases are shared with TRBD2. The germline CDR1 and CDR2 sequences are WNHNN and SYGVQD (reference sequence). V trimming: 6 bases; J trimming: 5 bases; junction bases outside the gene matches: 13. The CDR3 length is 17 residues. The CDR3 is CASRRLTSGGPRETQYF. CDR3 sequence (DNA): TGCGCCAGCAGGAGGTTAACTAGCGGGGGGCCGCGGGAGACCCAGTACTTC.

V and J are TRBV5-1 and TRBJ2-2; 7 nucleotides match TRBD1. J gave up 4 bases and V 4 bases, and 7 bases lay outside the gene matches. The CDR3 is 15 residues long. Germline V gene lookup returns CDR1 SGHRS and CDR2 YFSETQ. CDR3 amino acids: CASSNQTGFTGELFF. DNA for the CDR3: TGCGCCAGCAGCAACCAGACAGGGTTCACCGGGGAGCTGTTTTTT.

The CDR3 loop reads CASSQPRLVSGNTIYF. In DNA form, the CDR3 reads TGCGCCAGCAGCCAGCCTCGACTTGTCTCTGGAAACACCATATATTTT. The V gene is TRBV4-1, the J gene TRBJ1-3; D not resolved. The germline V gene has CDR1 MGHRA and CDR2 YSYEKL. The CDR3 covers 16 residues. Trimming pared 3 bases from V and 0 bases from J, leaving 12 bases between.

J is TRBJ1-1 and V is TRBV29-1; possibly TRBD1 for D (6 bases). Germline lookup yields CDR1 SQVTM and CDR2 ANQGSEA. The CDR3 contains 13 residues. Trimming removed 4 bases from V and 1 base from J, with 10 bases in between. CDR3 DNA: TGCAGCGTTGTAAGGGGGACGAACACTGAAGCTTTCTTT. It translates to CSVVRGTNTEAFF.

The chain couples TRBV6-5 to TRBJ2-7; D could derive from TRBD1 or TRBD2 (5 bases each). CDR3 length: 12 residues. V lost 6 bases and J 11 bases, leaving 17 bases between the germline ends. CDR1 MNHEY and CDR2 SVGAGI come from the germline V gene. The CDR3 sequence is CASSPGLQGKYF. The CDR3 nucleotides are TGTGCCAGCAGCCCGGGGCTCCAAGGGAAGTACTTC.

This chain connects TRBV10-1 to TRBJ2-1, with 7 bases lining up with TRBD1. The CDR3 runs 16 residues. V was pared by 5 bases and J by 0 bases, with 7 bases of the junction left unmatched. CDR1 WNHNN and CDR2 SYGVQD come from the germline V gene (reference sequence). CDR3 coding DNA: TGCGCCAGCAGTCCTCAAGGGGGCTACTCCTACAATGAGCAGTTCTTC. It codes for CASSPQGGYSYNEQFF.

The CDR3 is CASKVTGVNEQFF. The CDR3 bases are TGTGCCAGCAAAGTGACAGGGGTTAATGAGCAGTTCTTC. The chain couples TRBV6-1 to TRBJ2-1; TRBD1 matches at 8 bases. This CDR3 contains 13 residues. Trimming cost V 7 bases and J 7 bases; bases outside gene matches: 6. Per the germline V gene, CDR1 is MNHNS and CDR2 is SASEGT.

This chain connects TRBV11-2 to TRBJ1-1, with D possibly matching TRBD1 (5 bases). This CDR3 is 16 amino acids long. The V gene's germline CDR1 is SGHAT and CDR2 FQNNGV. V lost 1 base and J lost 1, with 13 bases in between. Here the CDR3 DNA reads TGTGCCAGCAGCTTAGCGTGGGGCAGCTCGAACACTGAAGCTTTCTTT. It yields the protein CASSLAWGSSNTEAFF.

The chain recombines TRBV7-9 with TRBJ1-2, with a possible D match to TRBD1 (5 bases). This CDR3 has 19 amino acids. Germline assignment: CDR1 SEHNR and CDR2 FQNEAQ (reference sequence). The germline V and J ends were trimmed by 5 bases and 4 bases, with 29 bases remaining between them. The CDR3 sequence: CASSPSGRGRNYSPYGYTF. The CDR3, as DNA: TGTGCCAGCAGCCCCTCAGGGAGGGGACGGAACTATTCCCCCTATGGCTACACCTTC.

This sequence joins TRBV9 and TRBJ2-3; TRBD2 matches at 11 bases. Germline V gene lookup returns CDR1 SGDLS and CDR2 YYNGEE. The CDR3 covers 16 residues. V shed 3 bases, J shed 6 bases, and the junction held 9 bases outside the gene matches. The CDR3 region is CASSGKLAGGWDTQYF. CDR3 in DNA: TGTGCCAGCAGCGGCAAGCTAGCGGGAGGTTGGGATACGCAGTATTTT.

This clone was recorded a few times. The genes are TRBV5-1 and TRBJ2-5; D uncertain. Germline V gives CDR1 SGHRS, CDR2 YFSETQ. Trimming took off 3 bases at V and 2 bases at J, with 11 bases between the two ends. The CDR3 loop spans 14 amino acids. Written as DNA, the CDR3 is TGCGCCAGCAGCTACGCCCAAAAGCAAGAGACCCAGTACTTC. Its protein is CASSYAQKQETQYF.

The chain carries TRBV10-3 and TRBJ1-4; the match to TRBD1 covers 12 bases. Germline CDR1 reads ENHRY; CDR2 reads SYGVKD. The CDR3 loop spans 16 amino acids. V gave up 0 bases and J gave up 11 bases; unmatched junction bases: 7. The CDR3 coding sequence is TGTGCCATCAGTGAGTCGGCGGGACAGGGGGCGAGGAAACTGTTTTTT. Encoded protein: CAISESAGQGARKLFF.

This chain uses TRBV18 with TRBJ2-1; 10 nucleotides align to TRBD2. Unmatched junction bases numbered 5, after V lost 4 bases and J lost 8 bases. Germline V gives CDR1 KGHSH, CDR2 LQKENI. The CDR3 covers 14 residues. CDR3 sequence reads: CASSRGLASDEQFF. The CDR3 region has the DNA TGTGCCAGCTCACGGGGACTAGCGAGCGATGAGCAGTTCTTC.

V gene TRBV11-1 combines with J gene TRBJ1-1, with 7 positions matching TRBD1. Germline V CDR1 and CDR2: SGHAT, FQDESV (reference sequence). V dropped 5 bases and J dropped 5; count of bases not matched to a gene: 8. The CDR3 has 14 residues. The CDR3: CASSGQGGQTEAFF. CDR3 in DNA: TGTGCCAGCAGCGGCCAGGGGGGGCAAACTGAAGCTTTCTTT.

V gene TRBV6-1 combines with J gene TRBJ1-4, with no clear D. The germline CDR1 and CDR2 sequences are MNHNS and SASEGT. The CDR3 contains 16 residues. V was clipped by 0 bases and J by 7 bases, with 15 bases between them. The CDR3 loop reads CASSEAPGVYTEKLFF. Here the CDR3 DNA reads TGTGCCAGCAGTGAAGCCCCTGGGGTTTATACTGAAAAACTGTTTTTT.

This chain uses TRBV24-1 with TRBJ1-4, with D possibly matching TRBD1 (5 bases). Trimming removed 10 bases from V and 3 bases from J, with 11 bases in between. Looked up from germline, CDR1 is KGHDR and CDR2 is SFDVKD. This CDR3 contains 13 residues. The CDR3 DNA reads as TGTGCCACTCAAGGGGCCCCTAATGAAAAACTGTTTTTT. This sequence encodes CATQGAPNEKLFF.

The chain links TRBV18 to TRBJ1-2; 9 bases fit TRBD1. Germline-derived CDR1 and CDR2 are KGHSH and LQKENI. With V trimmed by 2 bases and J by 8 bases, 0 bases remained unmatched. The CDR3 spans 12 residues. The CDR3 nucleotides read TGTGCCAGCTCACCAACAGGGGGCGGCTACACCTTC. Protein product: CASSPTGGGYTF. The whole variable domain, filled in from reference TRBV18 and TRBJ1-2, reads NAGVMQNPRHLVRRRGQEARLRCSPMKGHSHVYWYRQLPEEGLKFMVYLQKENIIDESGMPKERFSAEFPKEGPSILRIQQVVRGDSAAYFCASSPTGGGYTFGSGTRLTVV.

V is TRBV7-9 and J is TRBJ2-2; D remains unclear. Germline CDR1 reads SEHNR; CDR2 reads FQNEAQ (reference sequence). This CDR3 region has 15 residues. V lost 7 bases to trimming and J lost 4 bases, with 16 bases between them. In DNA, the CDR3 is TGTGCCAGCAACCCCCGGACGGCGGTCACCGGGGAGCTGTTTTTT. Amino acids: CASNPRTAVTGELFF. Variable domain in full (rest from reference TRBV7-9 and TRBJ2-2): DTGVSQNPRHKITKRGQNVTFRCDPISEHNRLYWYRQTLGQGPEFLTYFQNEAQLEKSRLLSDRFSAERPKGSFSTLEIQRTEQGDSAMYLCASNPRTAVTGELFFGEGSRLTVL.

The V call is TRBV2, the J call TRBJ2-3; 8 nucleotides agree with TRBD2. The CDR3 contains 16 residues. Germline V gene lookup returns CDR1 SNHLY and CDR2 FYNNEI. The V gene end was trimmed by 4 bases and the J gene end by 0 bases; junction bases not matched to a gene: 6. This CDR3 reads CASSVGSGASTDTQYF. As DNA, the CDR3 is TGTGCCAGCAGTGTCGGTAGCGGGGCTAGCACAGATACGCAGTATTTT.

The V and J genes are TRBV9 and TRBJ1-2, with no clear D. This CDR3 is 14 amino acids long. The V end was cut by 0 bases, the J end by 4 bases, with 10 bases between. Germline values: CDR1 SGDLS, CDR2 YYNGEE. CDR3 nucleotides: TGTGCCAGCAGCGTAGCTACTGGGCCCTATGGCTACACCTTC. Translated, it gives CASSVATGPYGYTF.

V gene TRBV6-2 or TRBV6-3 combines with J gene TRBJ2-7, with 10 positions matching TRBD2. Germline V gene sequence: CDR1 MNHEY, CDR2 SVGEGT. This CDR3 contains 18 residues. V was pared by 2 bases and J by 0 bases, with 10 bases of the junction left unmatched. The CDR3 reads CASSYIPSGRESSYEQYF. The CDR3 DNA follows: TGTGCCAGCAGTTACATTCCTAGCGGGAGAGAGAGCTCCTACGAGCAGTACTTC.

The CDR3 coding sequence is TGTGCCAGCAGCCCAAGAGACTATGGGCATGAGCAGTTCTTC. It codes for CASSPRDYGHEQFF. The rearrangement joins TRBV11-3 to TRBJ2-1; D may be TRBD2 (5 bases). The CDR3 runs 14 residues. The V gene's germline CDR1 is SGHNT and CDR2 YENEEA. The V end was cut by 5 bases, the J end by 8 bases, with 16 bases between.

On this clone: Germline is not matched at one junction end, which may reflect a read error. This chain links TRBV4-1 with TRBJ2-2; 7 bases fit TRBD1. The CDR3 is made up of 15 amino acids. Germline loops: CDR1 MGHRA, CDR2 YSYEKL. Here the CDR3 reads CASSRSTGNAGELFF. Here the CDR3 DNA reads TGCGCCAGCAGCCGCTCGACAGGGAACGCCGGGGAGCTGTTTTTT.

The chain is built from TRBV5-1 and TRBJ2-7; 11 bases agree with TRBD1. CDR1 is SGHRS and CDR2 is YFSETQ in the germline V gene. This CDR3 is built from 14 residues. V shed 6 bases and J 5 bases; nucleotides not matched to a gene: 7. In nucleotides, the CDR3 is TGCGCCAGCACCAGGACAGGGGGCATGAACGAGCAGTACTTC. Amino acid sequence: CASTRTGGMNEQYF.

CDR3 nucleotide sequence: TGCGCCAGCGGGAGTGGGAGGGCCGCGACAGATACGCAGTATTTT. Its protein product is CASGSGRAATDTQYF. V is TRBV5-1 and J is TRBJ2-3; TRBD2 aligns across 7 bases. CDR3 length: 15 amino acids. Germline V lookup: CDR1 SGHRS, CDR2 YFSETQ. V lost 7 bases and J lost 3; bases outside the gene matches: 11.